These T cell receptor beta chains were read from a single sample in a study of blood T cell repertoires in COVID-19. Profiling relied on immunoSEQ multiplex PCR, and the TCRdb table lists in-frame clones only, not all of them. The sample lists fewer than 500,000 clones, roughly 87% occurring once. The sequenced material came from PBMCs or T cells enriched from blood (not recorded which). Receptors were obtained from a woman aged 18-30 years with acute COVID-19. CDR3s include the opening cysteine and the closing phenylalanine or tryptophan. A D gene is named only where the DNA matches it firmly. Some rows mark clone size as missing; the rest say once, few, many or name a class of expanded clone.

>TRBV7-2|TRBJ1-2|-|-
CASSFSGESNYGYTF
TGTGCCAGCAGCTTTTCAGGGGAATCTAACTATGGCTACACCTTC
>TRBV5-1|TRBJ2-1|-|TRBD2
CASSISGTSSYNEQFF
TGCGCCAGCAGCATTAGCGGGACGAGCTCCTACAATGAGCAGTTCTTC
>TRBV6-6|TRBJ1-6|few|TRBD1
CASSRIPGTGAYNSPLHF
TGTGCCAGCAGTCGTATTCCCGGGACAGGGGCATATAATTCACCCCTCCACTTT
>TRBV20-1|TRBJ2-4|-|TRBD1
CSASPGQRVNIQYF
TGCAGTGCTAGTCCGGGACAGAGGGTCAACATTCAGTACTTC
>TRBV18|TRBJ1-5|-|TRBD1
CASSGTVDQPQHF
TGTGCCAGCTCGGGGACAGTCGATCAGCCCCAGCATTTT
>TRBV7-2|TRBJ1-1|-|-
CASSLAYRVNTEAFF
TGTGCCAGCAGCTTAGCCTACAGAGTCAACACTGAAGCTTTCTTT
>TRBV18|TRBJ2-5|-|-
CASSQAVSRVQETQYF
TGTGCCAGCTCGCAAGCCGTCTCGAGGGTCCAAGAGACCCAGTACTTC
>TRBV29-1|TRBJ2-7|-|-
CSVAVRQGYEQYF
TGCAGCGTTGCAGTTCGGCAGGGCTACGAGCAGTACTTC
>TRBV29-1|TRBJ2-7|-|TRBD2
CSVPSGRWGYEQYF
TGCAGCGTGCCTAGCGGGAGATGGGGGTACGAGCAGTACTTC
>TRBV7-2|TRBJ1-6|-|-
CASSLANREGLYNSPLHF
TGTGCCAGCAGCTTAGCCAACAGGGAAGGCCTTTATAATTCACCCCTCCACTTT
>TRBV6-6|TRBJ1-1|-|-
CASSQSGGTEAFF
TGTGCCAGCAGCCAATCAGGAGGCACTGAAGCTTTCTTT
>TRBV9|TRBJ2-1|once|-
CASSVLADYNEQFF
TGTGCCAGCAGCGTACTAGCCGATTACAATGAGCAGTTCTTC
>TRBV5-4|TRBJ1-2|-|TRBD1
CASTVPGGSVYGYTF
TGTGCCAGCACCGTACCAGGGGGCAGCGTCTATGGCTACACCTTC
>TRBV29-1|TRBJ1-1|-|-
CSVDWGAEAFF
TGCAGCGTTGACTGGGGAGCTGAAGCTTTCTTT
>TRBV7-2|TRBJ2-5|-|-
CASSPGTLRETQYF
TGTGCCAGCAGCCCCGGGACTCTGCGGGAGACCCAGTACTTC
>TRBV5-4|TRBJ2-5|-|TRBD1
CASSLDLGQPEETQYF
TGTGCCAGCAGCTTGGACCTGGGACAGCCGGAAGAGACCCAGTACTTC
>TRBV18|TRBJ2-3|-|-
CASSLGASAPDTQYF
TGTGCCAGCTCACTAGGGGCGTCTGCTCCCGATACGCAGTATTTT
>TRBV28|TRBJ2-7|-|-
CASSPRGGEQYF
TGTGCCAGCAGTCCCAGGGGTGGCGAGCAGTACTTC
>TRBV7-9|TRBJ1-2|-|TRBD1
CASSRDLDRVGNGYTF
TGTGCCAGCAGCCGCGACCTGGACAGGGTGGGGAATGGCTACACCTTC
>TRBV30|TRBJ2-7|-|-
CAWERDTYEQYF
TGTGCCTGGGAGCGGGACACCTACGAGCAGTACTTC
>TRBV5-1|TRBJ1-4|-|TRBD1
CASSVSGTAGQEKLFF
TGCGCCAGCAGCGTCTCCGGGACAGCAGGACAGGAAAAACTGTTTTTT
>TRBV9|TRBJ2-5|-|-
CASSVAGAGQETQYF
TGTGCCAGCAGCGTAGCTGGGGCAGGCCAAGAGACCCAGTACTTC
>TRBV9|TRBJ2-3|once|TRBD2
CASSVGGRVGTDTQYF
TGTGCCAGCAGCGTCGGCGGGAGGGTGGGCACAGATACGCAGTATTTT
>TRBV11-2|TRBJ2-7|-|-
CASSLPQSRQFSFYEQYF
TGTGCCAGCAGCTTACCCCAGTCTCGTCAGTTTTCCTTCTACGAGCAGTACTTC
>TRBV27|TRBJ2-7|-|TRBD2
CASSLASGLSSYEQYF
TGTGCCAGCAGTTTAGCTAGCGGGTTAAGCTCCTACGAGCAGTACTTC
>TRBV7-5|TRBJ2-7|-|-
CARSPRLAGGSSYEQYF
TGTGCCAGAAGCCCCCGCCTAGCGGGGGGGAGCTCCTACGAGCAGTACTTC
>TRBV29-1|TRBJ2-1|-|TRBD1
CSARDRVYNEQFF
TGCAGCGCCCGGGACAGGGTCTACAATGAGCAGTTCTTC
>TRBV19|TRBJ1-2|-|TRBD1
CASRNRGQGYGYTF
TGTGCCAGTAGGAACAGGGGGCAAGGCTATGGCTACACCTTC
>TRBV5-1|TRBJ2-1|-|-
CASRQASGHEQFF
TGCGCCAGCAGACAAGCAAGCGGTCATGAGCAGTTCTTC
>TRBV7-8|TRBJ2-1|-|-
CASSFDSDEQFF
TGTGCCAGCAGCTTCGACTCTGATGAGCAGTTCTTC
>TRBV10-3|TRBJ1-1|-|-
CAIIGGLNTEAFF
TGTGCCATCATCGGAGGATTGAACACTGAAGCTTTCTTT
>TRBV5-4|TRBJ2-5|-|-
CASSLAVVPKTQYF
TGTGCCAGCAGCTTGGCGGTAGTTCCGAAGACCCAGTACTTC
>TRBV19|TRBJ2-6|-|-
CASSQGSSGANVLTF
TGTGCCAGTAGTCAGGGGTCGTCTGGGGCCAACGTCCTGACTTTC
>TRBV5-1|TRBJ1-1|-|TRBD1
CASSEGTGFSNTEAFF
TGCGCCAGCAGCGAAGGGACAGGGTTCAGCAACACTGAAGCTTTCTTT
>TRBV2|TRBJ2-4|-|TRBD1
CASRDRSQSAKNIQYF
TGTGCCAGCCGGGACAGGTCCCAATCTGCCAAAAACATTCAGTACTTC
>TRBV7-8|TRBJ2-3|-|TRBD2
CASSLSQREAGGTQYF
TGTGCCAGCAGCTTATCCCAGCGGGAGGCGGGGGGCACGCAGTATTTT
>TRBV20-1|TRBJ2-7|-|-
CSASRDTYEQYF
TGCAGTGCTAGTCGAGATACCTACGAGCAGTACTTC
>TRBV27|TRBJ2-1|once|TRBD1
CAAGDRERNEQFF
TGTGCCGCCGGTGACAGGGAGAGAAATGAGCAGTTCTTC
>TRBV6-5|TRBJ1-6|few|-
CASTVGGGNSPLHF
TGTGCCAGCACCGTAGGGGGGGGAAATTCACCCCTCCACTTT
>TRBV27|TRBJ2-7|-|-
CASWDTPYEQYF
TGTGCCAGCTGGGACACCCCCTACGAGCAGTACTTC
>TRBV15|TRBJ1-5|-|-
CATSRDSGWQPQHF
TGTGCCACCAGCAGAGATAGTGGTTGGCAGCCCCAGCATTTT
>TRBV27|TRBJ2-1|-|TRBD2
CASSLWRTSGRFEQFF
TGTGCCAGCAGTTTATGGAGGACTAGCGGGAGGTTTGAGCAGTTCTTC
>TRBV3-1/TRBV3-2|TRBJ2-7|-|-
CASSPGSPYEQYF
TGTGCCAGCAGTCCGGGATCCCCCTACGAGCAGTACTTC
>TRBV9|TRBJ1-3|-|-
CASSVAVGLGPSGNTIYF
TGTGCCAGCAGCGTAGCTGTGGGACTCGGACCCTCTGGAAACACCATATATTTT
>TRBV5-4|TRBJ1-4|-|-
CASSARGRNEKLFF
TGTGCCAGCAGCGCCCGGGGGAGAAATGAAAAACTGTTTTTT
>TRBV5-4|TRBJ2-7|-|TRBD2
CASSLGLAEQYF
TGTGCCAGCAGCTTGGGACTAGCGGAGCAGTACTTC
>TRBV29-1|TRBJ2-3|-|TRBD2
CSVVGLAGLSTDTQYF
TGCAGCGTTGTGGGACTAGCGGGACTTAGCACAGATACGCAGTATTTT
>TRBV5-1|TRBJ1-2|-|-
CASSFPGDGYTF
TGCGCCAGCAGCTTCCCAGGGGATGGCTACACCTTC
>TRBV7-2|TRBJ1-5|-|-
CASSHEQGYQPQHF
TGTGCCAGCAGCCACGAACAGGGTTATCAGCCCCAGCATTTT